This TCR beta chain was profiled in a study of T cell responses to AZD1222 COVID-19 vaccine. Libraries were prepared by immunoSEQ multiplex PCR; TCRdb keeps only in-frame clonotypes and omits some of them. The sample consists of approximately 130,000 clones, about 88% of them appearing once. As to this clone: Its antigen is as yet unknown.

Study-wide results and caveats: Spike-specific TCR depth and breadth grew after two AZD1222 doses. The donors showed a predominance of white British ancestry and of females, with possible underestimation of clonal diversity. Just a handful of people given AZD1222 tested seropositive at baseline.

This TCR was sampled from an adult who received the AZD1222 COVID-19 vaccine. The sequences come from peripheral blood, collected 28 days after the second AZD1222 dose.

The CDR3 DNA is TGTGCCAGCAGGGGGGACAGGGCTGCAGATACGCAGTATTTT. Its translation is CASRGDRAADTQYF. The rearrangement uses TRBV9 and TRBJ2-3; 9 bases match TRBD1. V lost 5 bases and J lost 4; bases outside the gene matches: 5. This CDR3 is built from 14 residues. Germline loops: CDR1 SGDLS, CDR2 YYNGEE.